This T cell receptor beta chain is drawn from a study of blood T cell repertoires in COVID-19 (TCRdb year 2020). For the study in its entirety: Samples covering the acute and convalescent phases of COVID-19 were provided by collaborators in the United States, Italy and Spain. The prospective study material was composed of cDNA or gDNA derived from T cells, B-cell-depleted T cells, or PBMCs. The dataset comprised deeply sampled blood TCRbeta repertoires from subjects exposed to, actively infected with, or recovered from COVID-19. The repertoires were released in a freely available public database intended as a resource for research on the immune response to SARS-CoV-2. Samples came from the ongoing ImmuneRACE study (first 160 participants) plus 1,254 subjects from 6 global collaborators. A de-identified subject ID, COVID-19 status, age in years and sex were almost always included in the sample metadata. HLA class I and class II types, where available, came from metadata supplied by the sample provider rather than from assay-based typing.

At one collaborating source in Seattle, patients were enrolled during active infection and were followed longitudinally through the course of disease. Whole blood was collected in K2EDTA tubes by collaborating institutions according to the institutions' own protocols. For TCRbeta analysis, collaborator samples were shipped as frozen whole blood, as isolated PBMCs, or as DNA extracted from either sample type. Worth noting for this clone: Its antigen has not been determined. No qualities accompany the bases; no much larger clone lies one base away.

Overall results and qualifications from the work: The quantity of clinical and demographic metadata differed by source and by participant and was supplied without curation.

TCRbeta CDR3 regions were amplified from genomic DNA using the immunoSEQ Assay, a bias-controlled multiplex PCR. The original pipeline was this. Nucleated cell counts per sample were estimated from amplification of reference gene primers within the assay. To quantify the absolute abundance of each unique TCRbeta CDR3 rearrangement, sequence reads were collapsed and filtered. For each sample, productive Simpson clonality was calculated as the square root of Simpson's diversity index over productive rearrangements. TCRdb obtained this table from immuneACCESS and retained in-frame rearrangements with V and J assigned. These tables miss some clones; where compared with another copy, unresolved V genes account for less than half of the shortfall, and the remainder is unexplained. That table gives V, J and clone size, and the DNA gave D and trimming. The table for this sample lists over 450,000 clones; 89% of them were counted only once. The top ten hold 0.8% to 0.9% of the sample.

The sample consisted of peripheral blood. This clonotype was obtained from a man aged 18 to 30 with COVID-19, enrolled during active disease.

This receptor carries the CDR3 CASSVGTGGAYEQYF. The nucleotides are TGTGCCAGCAGCGTAGGGACAGGGGGCGCCTACGAGCAGTACTTC. Rearrangement joined TRBV9 to TRBJ2-7, with TRBD1 matching 11 junction bases. CDR3 length: 15 amino acids, cysteine to phenylalanine. Here the CDR3 DNA is all that survives: 45 bases in frame from base 1. Trimming removed 0 bases from V and 2 bases from J; the gene matches leave 1 base unexplained. Via the germline V gene, CDR1 is SGDLS and CDR2 YYNGEE.